Listed here is a single TCR beta chain. Its antigen remains unknown. The CDR3 length is 12 residues. V was trimmed by 5 bases and J by 8 bases, leaving 13 bases between them. Sequencing used immunoSEQ multiplex PCR; TCRdb keeps in-frame clones, though not all of them. Here the sample spans around 150,000 clones, almost 95% being singletons. This entry comes from a study of T cell responses to AZD1222 COVID-19 vaccine. General study findings and limits: Sampled repertoires all dated from after the peak T cell response. Increased Spike-specific TCR breadth and depth were observed after two AZD1222 doses. Donors skewed white British and female; clonal diversity was possibly underestimated.

This sequence originates from an adult in good health. The sequencing used peripheral blood, collected on day 0 of AZD1222 vaccination. The chain has TRBV12-3 or TRBV12-4 and TRBJ2-7; D tentatively fits TRBD1 or TRBD2 (6 bases each). This CDR3 is CASSLAGTKQYF. In nucleotides, the CDR3 is TGTGCCAGCAGTCTCGCGGGGACAAAGCAGTACTTC.